Following are 5 T cell receptor beta chains from one sample sequenced in a study of glioma-infiltrating T cells after dendritic cell vaccination (dated by TCRdb to the mid-2010s). Libraries were constructed by the immunoSEQ multiplex PCR assay. TCRdb took over this immuneACCESS table, retaining in-frame rearrangements with V and J assigned. Such tables are incomplete; in checked studies, under half of the missing clones stem from an unresolved V gene, and the remainder is unexplained. Within this sample are tens of thousands of clones, with 82% of them counted one time only. Jointly, the top ten make up under 2.5% of the sample. Sequencing was performed on blood, taken before dendritic cell vaccination. The receptor source for this set is a human donor with glioblastoma.

V usage is TRBV5-1 and J usage is TRBJ2-2, with D perhaps matching TRBD2 (5 bases). There are 17 residues in the CDR3. The germline V and J ends were trimmed by 0 bases and 2 bases, with 14 bases remaining between them. Germline CDR1 and CDR2: SGHRS and YFSETQ. In DNA, the CDR3 is TGCGCCAGCAGCTTGGCGGAGGCTGCGTCAAACACCGGGGAGCTGTTTTTT. Amino acid sequence: CASSLAEAASNTGELFF.

This chain links TRBV6-1 with TRBJ1-2; D gene uncertain. Germline V gene sequence: CDR1 MNHNS, CDR2 SASEGT. There are 15 residues in the CDR3. Trimming took 2 bases from V and 5 from J, leaving 15 bases between them. The CDR3 DNA is TGTGCCAGCAGTGAAATGGTTGGGCAGGTATATGGCTACACCTTC. Translation: CASSEMVGQVYGYTF.

The chain has TRBV15 and TRBJ2-1; 9 positions agree with TRBD2. Trimming cost V 3 bases and J 7 bases; bases outside gene matches: 7. Germline loops: CDR1 LNHNV, CDR2 YYDKDF (reference sequence). The CDR3 contains 15 residues. Here the CDR3 reads CATSSLASGENEQFF. The CDR3 bases are TGTGCCACCAGCAGTCTTGCTAGCGGGGAGAATGAGCAGTTCTTC.

The chain uses TRBV27 and TRBJ1-2, with 9 nucleotides matching TRBD1. The trim removed 6 bases at V and 6 bases at J, leaving 5 bases unmatched. CDR1 MNHEY and CDR2 SMNVEV come from the germline V gene (reference sequence). This CDR3 is 13 amino acids long. Here the CDR3 reads CASRKQGANGYTF. In DNA, the CDR3 is TGTGCCAGCAGAAAACAGGGGGCTAATGGCTACACCTTC.

In the case of this clone: The identical CDR3 is also encoded by other nucleotide sequences in the sample. The CDR3 nucleotides are TGTGCCAGCAGCTTGGTAGGGGGAAGCTCCTACGAGCAGTACTTC. Translated: CASSLVGGSSYEQYF. The chain is built from TRBV5-6 and TRBJ2-7, with TRBD1 as a possible D gene (6 bases). The CDR3 has 15 amino acids. V was cut by 0 bases and J by 0 bases, with 10 bases left in between. Germline CDR1 is SGHDT and CDR2 is YYEEEE.